Sequencing of this TCR beta chain was carried out in a study of shared clonotypes between healthy human individuals. Study-wide findings and caveats: Clonotype sharing among donors likely depends on sequencing depth. Among a few donors, around 5% of naive CD4 clonotypes were found in common.

In regard to this clone: Its antigen is unidentified. Other DNA sequences of this sample code for an identical CDR3.

The CDR3 is made up of 14 amino acids. Trimming cost V 4 bases and J 2 bases, with 11 bases left between them. Germline V gene data show CDR1 as MGHRA and CDR2 as YSYEKL. Genomic DNA belonging to each subset was distributed in equal measure over several immunoSEQ plates. Only in-frame clones appear in the TCRdb table, and some are missing; sequencing was by immunoSEQ multiplex PCR. The profile shows some 1,900,000 clones, about 95% of them singletons. Terminally differentiated effector memory CD45RA+ cells were excluded from the naive CD8 cells, which were CD45RO-negative and positively selected for CCR7.

Sequencing used naive CD8+ T cells sorted from blood. This TCR was recovered from a man younger than 30 in good health. The gene calls are TRBV4-1 and TRBJ1-2; no definite D call. The CDR3 DNA is TGCGCCAGCAGCCCTCGGCAAGGGAACTATGGCTACACCTTC. As protein: CASSPRQGNYGYTF.